This T cell receptor (beta chain) appears in the sequencing data of a study of cytomegalovirus exposure and HLA in healthy donors. Study in general: Roughly 170 million T cells yielded over 90 million unique TCR beta sequences in earlier analysis. General study findings and limits: It was likely that a cluster of highly shared sequence variants was a sequencing artifact. 87-base-pair reads could not separate some V segments, including TRBV6-2 and TRBV6-3.

Note on this clone: Its antigen is not identified.

This CDR3 spans 13 amino acids. Germline-derived CDR1 and CDR2 are SEHNR and FQNEAQ (reference sequence). The V and J ends lost 1 base and 5 bases respectively, with 8 bases between them. 13 Jbeta primers and 60 Vbeta primers were used for the PCR. TCRdb keeps only in-frame clones here, not all; method: immunoSEQ multiplex PCR. The sample has 130,000 to 150,000 clones; about 74% are singletons. Nominally healthy donors were sampled, though unrecorded immune exposures were likely. The sample was PBMCs. The chain carries TRBV7-9 and TRBJ1-2; D gene uncertain. This TCR was sampled from a woman in her 50s in good health and CMV-seronegative. CDR3 in DNA: TGTGCCAGCAGCTTAGTGGCGGCATATGGCTACACCTTC. Its protein is CASSLVAAYGYTF. The full variable domain, its missing parts supplied by reference TRBV7-9 and TRBJ1-2, is DTGVSQNPRHKITKRGQNVTFRCDPISEHNRLYWYRQTLGQGPEFLTYFQNEAQLEKSRLLSDRFSAERPKGSFSTLEIQRTEQGDSAMYLCASSLVAAYGYTFGSGTRLTVV.